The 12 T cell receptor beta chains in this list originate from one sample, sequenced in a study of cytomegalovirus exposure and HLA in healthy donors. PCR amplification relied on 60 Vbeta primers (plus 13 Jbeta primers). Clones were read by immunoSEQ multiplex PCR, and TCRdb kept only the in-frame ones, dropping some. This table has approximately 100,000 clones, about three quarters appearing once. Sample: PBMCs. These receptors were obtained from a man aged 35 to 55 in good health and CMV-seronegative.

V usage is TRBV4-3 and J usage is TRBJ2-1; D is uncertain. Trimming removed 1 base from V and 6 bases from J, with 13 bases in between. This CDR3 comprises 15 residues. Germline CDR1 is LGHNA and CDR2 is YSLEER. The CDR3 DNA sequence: TGCGCCAGCAGCCAAGTACAATCCCCGTTCAATGAGCAGTTCTTC. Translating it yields CASSQVQSPFNEQFF.

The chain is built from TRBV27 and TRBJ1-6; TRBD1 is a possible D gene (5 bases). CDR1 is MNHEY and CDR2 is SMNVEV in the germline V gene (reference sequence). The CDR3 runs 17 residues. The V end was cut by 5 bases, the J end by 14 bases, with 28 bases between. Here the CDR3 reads CASSPRDFTTMGRALHF. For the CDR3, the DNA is TGTGCCAGCAGTCCCCGGGACTTCACGACCATGGGGAGGGCCCTCCACTTT.

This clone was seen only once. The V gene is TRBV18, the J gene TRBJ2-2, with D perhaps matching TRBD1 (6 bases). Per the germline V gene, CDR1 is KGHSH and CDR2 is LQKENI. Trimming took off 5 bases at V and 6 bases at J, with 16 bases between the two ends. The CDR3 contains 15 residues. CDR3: CASSANRALAGELFF. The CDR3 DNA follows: TGTGCCAGCTCAGCGAACAGGGCGTTGGCCGGGGAGCTGTTTTTT.

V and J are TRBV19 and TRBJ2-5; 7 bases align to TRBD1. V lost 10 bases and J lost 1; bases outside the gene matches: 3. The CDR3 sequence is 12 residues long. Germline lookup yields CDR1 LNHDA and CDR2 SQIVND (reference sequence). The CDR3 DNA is TGTGCCACGGGACAGTCCCAAGAGACCCAGTACTTC. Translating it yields CATGQSQETQYF.

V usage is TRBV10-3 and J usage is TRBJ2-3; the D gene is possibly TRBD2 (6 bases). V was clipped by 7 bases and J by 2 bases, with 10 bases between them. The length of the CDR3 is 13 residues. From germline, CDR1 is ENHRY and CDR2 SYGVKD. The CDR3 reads CAINAGYTDTQYF. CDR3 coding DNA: TGTGCCATCAACGCGGGGTACACAGATACGCAGTATTTT.

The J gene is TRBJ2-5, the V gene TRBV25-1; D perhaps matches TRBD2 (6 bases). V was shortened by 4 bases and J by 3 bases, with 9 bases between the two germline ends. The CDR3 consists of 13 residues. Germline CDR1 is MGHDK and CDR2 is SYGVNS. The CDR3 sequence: CASSGWGEETQYF. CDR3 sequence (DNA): TGTGCCAGCAGTGGTTGGGGGGAAGAGACCCAGTACTTC.

The CDR3 here is CASSLNPVRGGETQYF. The CDR3 nucleotides are TGTGCCAGCAGTTTAAACCCCGTGAGGGGAGGAGAGACCCAGTACTTC. This chain uses TRBV11-2 with TRBJ2-5; weak D call: TRBD2 (6 bases). The CDR3 runs 16 residues. Looked up from germline, CDR1 is SGHAT and CDR2 is FQNNGV. Trimming removed 6 bases at V and 4 bases at J, with 21 bases between.

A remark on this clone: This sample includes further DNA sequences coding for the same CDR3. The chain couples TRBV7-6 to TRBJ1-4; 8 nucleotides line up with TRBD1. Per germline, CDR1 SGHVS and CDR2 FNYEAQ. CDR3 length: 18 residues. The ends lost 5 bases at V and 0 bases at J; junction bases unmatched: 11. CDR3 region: CASSPRTGFTATNEKLFF. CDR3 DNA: TGTGCCAGCAGCCCAAGGACAGGGTTTACTGCAACTAATGAAAAACTGTTTTTT.

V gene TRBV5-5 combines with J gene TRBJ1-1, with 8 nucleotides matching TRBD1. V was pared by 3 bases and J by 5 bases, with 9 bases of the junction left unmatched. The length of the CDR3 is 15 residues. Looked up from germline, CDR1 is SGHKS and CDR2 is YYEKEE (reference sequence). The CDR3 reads CASSWGGQVGTEAFF. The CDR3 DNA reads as TGTGCCAGCAGCTGGGGGGGACAGGTAGGAACTGAAGCTTTCTTT.

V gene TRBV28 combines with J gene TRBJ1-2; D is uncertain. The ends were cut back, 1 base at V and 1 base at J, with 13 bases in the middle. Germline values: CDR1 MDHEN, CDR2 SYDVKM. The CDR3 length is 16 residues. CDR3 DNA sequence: TGTGCCAGCAGTTTATCGGGGTCCACCATTAACTATGGCTACACCTTC. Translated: CASSLSGSTINYGYTF.

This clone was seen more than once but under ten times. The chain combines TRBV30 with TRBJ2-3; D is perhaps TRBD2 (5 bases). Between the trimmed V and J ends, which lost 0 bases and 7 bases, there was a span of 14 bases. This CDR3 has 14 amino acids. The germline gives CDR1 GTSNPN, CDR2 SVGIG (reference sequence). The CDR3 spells CAWSVTDQRNTQYF. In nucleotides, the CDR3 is TGTGCCTGGAGTGTAACAGATCAGCGGAATACGCAGTATTTT.

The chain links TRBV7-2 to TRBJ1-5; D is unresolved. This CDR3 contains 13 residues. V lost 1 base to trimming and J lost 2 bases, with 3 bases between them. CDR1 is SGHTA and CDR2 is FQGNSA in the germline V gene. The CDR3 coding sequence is TGTGCCAGCAGCTTAGTAGGCAATCAGCCCCAGCATTTT. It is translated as CASSLVGNQPQHF.